This entry concerns a single TCR beta chain. Its antigen is unknown. One end of the junction fails to match germline, which may point to a read error. This CDR3 is 15 amino acids long. Germline V CDR1 and CDR2: SSHAT, FNYEAQ (reference sequence). This sample was taken from a study of a mutant IDH1 vaccine in newly diagnosed glioma. Study at large: The initiation of vaccination occurred 4-6 weeks after radiotherapy alone, or with temozolomide cycles. Patients arrived already treated with radiotherapy, temozolomide, or both, most having had both.

Time point: week 35, safety follow-up. The investigators gave 300 ug of mutant IDH1 20-mer peptide in each vaccine dose, together with topical imiquimod. Broader study findings: The study observed vaccine-induced immune responses in roughly 93% of patients.

The method was immunoSEQ multiplex PCR; TCRdb's version includes in-frame clones alone and lacks a portion of them. The sample consists of about 65,000 clones, 80% to 90% of them appearing once. The sample in question was PBMCs, obtained from a glioma patient whose treatment included an IDH1 peptide vaccine. The sequence derives from a man aged 40-49 years with glioma. This sequence joins TRBV7-7 and TRBJ2-3; 8 bases are a match to TRBD2. CDR3 loop: CASSPGGGGTDTQYF. In nucleotides, the CDR3 is TGTGCTAGCAGCCCCGGGGGGGGAGGCACAGATACGCAGTATTTT.